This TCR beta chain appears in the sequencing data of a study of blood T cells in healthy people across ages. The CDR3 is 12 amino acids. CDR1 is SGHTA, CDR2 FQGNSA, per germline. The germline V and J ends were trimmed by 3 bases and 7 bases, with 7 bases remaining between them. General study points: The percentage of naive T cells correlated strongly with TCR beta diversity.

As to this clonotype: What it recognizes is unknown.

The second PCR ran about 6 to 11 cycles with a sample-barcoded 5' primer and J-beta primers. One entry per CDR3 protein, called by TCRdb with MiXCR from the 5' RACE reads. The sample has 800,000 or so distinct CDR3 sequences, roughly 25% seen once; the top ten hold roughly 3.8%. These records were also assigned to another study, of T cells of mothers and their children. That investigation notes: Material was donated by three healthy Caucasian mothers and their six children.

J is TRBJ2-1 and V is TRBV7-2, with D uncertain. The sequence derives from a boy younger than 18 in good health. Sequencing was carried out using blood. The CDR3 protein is CASSFRVNEQFF. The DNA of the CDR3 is TGTGCCAGCAGCTTTAGGGTAAATGAGCAGTTCTTC. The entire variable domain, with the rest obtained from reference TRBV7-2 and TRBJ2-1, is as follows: GAGVSQSPSNKVTEKGKDVELRCDPISGHTALYWYRQSLGQGLEFLIYFQGNSAPDKSGLPSDRFSAERTGGSVSTLTIQRTQQEDSAVYLCASSFRVNEQFFGPGTRLTVL.